This T cell receptor (beta chain) appears in the sequencing data of a study of T-cell reconstitution after alpha-beta-depleted transplantation in children. General study points: Surviving recipient T cells and thymic progenitors underlay high day-60 TCRbeta diversity in some patients.

The authors prepared the TCRbeta library with unique molecular identifiers. TCRdb called the PCR reads again in MiXCR, with one record for every CDR3 protein. The sample shows 500,000 to 650,000 distinct CDR3 sequences, approximately 13% of them seen only once. The V and J ends lost 1 base and 4 bases respectively, with 13 bases between them. The CDR3 runs to 16 residues. CDR1 and CDR2 from the germline V gene are MGHDK and SYGVNS. Regarding this clonotype: Its antigen remains unidentified.

The receptor's source is a male patient between 10 and 17 years old who had a stem cell transplant for acute myeloid leukemia, so the T cells may come from the graft donor. The chain is built from TRBV25-1 and TRBJ2-2, with D perhaps given as TRBD1 or TRBD2 (6 bases each). Material: PBMCs, mostly from graft donor cells, obtained 360 days after TCRalphabeta/CD19-depleted stem cell transplant. The CDR3 DNA is TGTGCCAGCAGTGAATGGTTAGGGGGGCCCACCGGGGAGCTGTTTTTT. Its translation: CASSEWLGGPTGELFF.